This record covers a single T cell receptor beta chain. TCRdb recomputed calls from the PCR reads with MiXCR, one row per CDR3 protein. Altogether 5,000 to 6,500 distinct CDR3 sequences are present, 62% being singletons, with the ten largest covering approximately 20%. These data belong to a study of CD4 and CD8 cells across lung adenocarcinoma regions. There are 16 residues in the CDR3. With 0 bases removed from V and 5 bases from J, the gap between germline ends came to 16 bases. Looked up from germline, CDR1 is MNHEY and CDR2 is SVGAGI. The patients had localized lung adenocarcinoma, a non-small cell subtype.

The sequencing input was CD4+ T cells from the center of a lung tumor. The V call is TRBV6-5, the J call TRBJ2-5; perhaps TRBD2 as D (6 bases). The TCR was taken from a female donor with lung adenocarcinoma. The CD4 and CD8 labels of this study may be unreliable. CDR3 protein: CASSYSRERLRETQYF. Written as DNA, the CDR3 is TGTGCCAGCAGTTACTCCCGGGAGAGGCTGAGGGAGACCCAGTACTTC.